A selection of T cell receptor beta chains follows, all from one sample in a study of response to subunit inactivated influenza vaccine. TCRdb passed the RT-PCR reads through MiXCR, listing each CDR3 protein once. This table has hundreds of thousands of distinct CDR3 sequences, 9.5% to 12% appearing once. The sample in question was PBMCs from blood, obtained about 40 days after vaccination. The receptors shown here come from a man aged 50 to 60 who received an inactivated influenza vaccine. Both conserved end residues are part of each CDR3. D genes are given only for firm matches. Part of the rows lack a size; the others show once, few, many or a class for expanded clones.

V	D	size	length	J	DNA	CDR3
TRBV5-7	TRBD2	many	20	TRBJ2-6	TGTGCCAGCAGCTTGAGTAGGACTAGCGGGAGCAGAGCTGGGGCCAACGTCCTGACTTTC	CASSLSRTSGSRAGANVLTF
TRBV4-3	TRBD1	-	15	TRBJ2-5	TGCGCCAGCAGCCAAGACGACAGGGCGGGAGAGACCCAGTACTTC	CASSQDDRAGETQYF
TRBV18	TRBD2	-	15	TRBJ2-1	TGTGCCAGCTCACCGGGACTAGCGGGAGAGAATGAGCAGTTCTTC	CASSPGLAGENEQFF
TRBV6-1	TRBD1	few	14	TRBJ2-3	TGTGCCACCGCGGGGACAGGGGTATCAGATACGCAGTATTTT	CATAGTGVSDTQYF
TRBV5-5	-	-	14	TRBJ2-3	TGTGCCAGCATCGACCTCCACCTCACAGATACGCAGTATTTT	CASIDLHLTDTQYF
TRBV12-3/TRBV12-4	-	-	12	TRBJ2-7	TGTGCCAGCAGGACTAGAGACTACGAGCAGTACTTC	CASRTRDYEQYF
TRBV12-3/TRBV12-4	-	few	16	TRBJ1-2	TGTGCCAGCAGTTTTAAGGCAGCTGGGCCCCTCTATGGCTACACCTTC	CASSFKAAGPLYGYTF
TRBV7-8	-	-	18	TRBJ1-4	TGTGCCAGCAGCTTAAAGGGGCTGTTGGGGGCGCGTAATGAAAAACTGTTTTTT	CASSLKGLLGARNEKLFF
TRBV29-1	-	few	13	TRBJ2-3	TGCAGCGTTGGCGGACTCTCCACAGATACGCAGTATTTT	CSVGGLSTDTQYF
TRBV6-6	TRBD2	few	13	TRBJ2-7	TGTGCCAGCAGTTACGGACTAGACTACGAGCAGTACTTC	CASSYGLDYEQYF
TRBV11-1	TRBD1	many	20	TRBJ2-7	TGTGCCAGCAGTTTAACCCGAGGGACAGGGAGGTTGGATTCTACCTACGAGCAGTACTTC	CASSLTRGTGRLDSTYEQYF
TRBV19	-	-	15	TRBJ2-7	TGTGCCAGTAGTATGGGGCACGGCAGCTCCTACGAGCAGTACTTC	CASSMGHGSSYEQYF
TRBV6-1	-	-	14	TRBJ1-1	TGTGCCAGCAGCCGTCGGATGGGGAGGACTGAAGCTTTCTTT	CASSRRMGRTEAFF
TRBV5-1	TRBD2	many	19	TRBJ2-7	TGCGCCAGCAGCTTGGATCCGGGACTAGCGGGCTTAAATTCCTACGAGCAGTACTTC	CASSLDPGLAGLNSYEQYF
TRBV12-3/TRBV12-4	-	many	16	TRBJ1-4	TGTGCCAGCAGTTTAGCGCGTGGTAGGGGGAATGAAAAACTGTTTTTT	CASSLARGRGNEKLFF
TRBV6-1	-	few	14	TRBJ2-1	TGTGCCAGCAGTGAACCGGGACGCCATAATGAGCAGTTCTTC	CASSEPGRHNEQFF
TRBV7-3	-	few	16	TRBJ1-5	TGTGCCAGCAGCTCCCTTGGGGGTAAGGGCAATCAGCCCCAGCATTTT	CASSSLGGKGNQPQHF
TRBV9	-	-	14	TRBJ2-1	TGTGCCAGCAGCGTAGCCAGGGGCGCCGGTGAGCAGTTCTTC	CASSVARGAGEQFF
TRBV20-1	TRBD1	many	13	TRBJ1-4	TGCAGTGCCCGGACAGGGGCAGACGAAAAACTGTTTTTT	CSARTGADEKLFF
TRBV12-5	-	-	14	TRBJ2-7	TGTGCTAGTGGCATAGACGGGTCCGGAGGGGAGCAGTACTTC	CASGIDGSGGEQYF
TRBV6-5	-	few	14	TRBJ2-7	TGTGCCAGCAGTTACTCTGGGTCCAGGGACGAGCAGTACTTC	CASSYSGSRDEQYF
TRBV28	-	-	13	TRBJ2-7	TGTGCCAGCAGCACCTGGAGGGCCTACGAGCAGTACTTC	CASSTWRAYEQYF
TRBV5-1	-	-	12	TRBJ2-1	TGCGCCAGCAGCTCGAAAGGCGGCGTGTTCTTCTTC	CASSSKGGVFFF